The rows below give T cell receptor beta chains drawn from one sample of a study of human T cells and chemical hapten exposure. TCRdb reprocessed the RACE reads via MiXCR and lists one record per CDR3 protein. Here the sample spans 360,000 or so distinct CDR3 sequences, around 6% being singletons. Sample: whole blood, taken in connection with sensitization to the hapten diphenylcyclopropenone (DPC). The receptors stem from a woman aged 18-29 years with alopecia areata. Some clones in this sample may be carry-over from other donors' samples. Each CDR3 is given with its conserved first and last residue. Fields, in order: clone size, J gene, V gene, D gene, CDR3 DNA, CDR3 protein. A D gene is named only where the DNA matches it firmly. Clone size is not always given. Where it is, it says once, few, many or a class for expanded clones.

clone_size: few; j_call: TRBJ2-3; v_call: TRBV7-2; d_call: TRBD2; cdr3_nt: TGTGCCAGCAGCTTAGCCTTACTAGCGGGGGGCACAGATACGCAGTATTTT; cdr3_aa: CASSLALLAGGTDTQYF
clone_size: many; j_call: TRBJ1-2; v_call: TRBV29-1; d_call: -; cdr3_nt: TGCAGCGTTGACGGGGAGGGCTATGGCTACACCTTC; cdr3_aa: CSVDGEGYGYTF
clone_size: -; j_call: TRBJ2-3; v_call: TRBV7-2; d_call: TRBD2; cdr3_nt: TGTGCCAGCAGCGACCGACTTCGCGGGGGGGCAAGAGATACGCAGTATTTT; cdr3_aa: CASSDRLRGGARDTQYF
clone_size: many; j_call: TRBJ1-2; v_call: TRBV6-2/TRBV6-3; d_call: -; cdr3_nt: TGTGCCAGCATGGAAGAGGCCTTCTATGGCTACACCTTC; cdr3_aa: CASMEEAFYGYTF
clone_size: many; j_call: TRBJ2-3; v_call: TRBV10-3; d_call: -; cdr3_nt: TGTGCCATCAGTGCGCGGACTGACACAGATACGCAGTATTTT; cdr3_aa: CAISARTDTDTQYF
clone_size: few; j_call: TRBJ2-7; v_call: TRBV20-1; d_call: TRBD2; cdr3_nt: TGCAGTGCTAGAGAAGGCGGGGGGGCCTACGAGCAGTACTTC; cdr3_aa: CSAREGGGAYEQYF
clone_size: -; j_call: TRBJ1-3; v_call: TRBV20-1; d_call: -; cdr3_nt: TGCAGTGCGCCGCTTGGAAACACCATATATTTT; cdr3_aa: CSAPLGNTIYF
clone_size: few; j_call: TRBJ1-1; v_call: TRBV12-2; d_call: -; cdr3_nt: TGTGCAAGTCGCATACAGATAATGAACACTGAAGCTTTCTTT; cdr3_aa: CASRIQIMNTEAFF
clone_size: many; j_call: TRBJ1-2; v_call: TRBV18; d_call: -; cdr3_nt: TGTGCCAGCTCACCCGGGCAGGATAACTATGGCTACACCTTC; cdr3_aa: CASSPGQDNYGYTF
clone_size: -; j_call: TRBJ2-7; v_call: TRBV5-1; d_call: -; cdr3_nt: TGCGCCAGCAGCCCGCAGGGACTGTCAACCTACGAGCAGTACTTC; cdr3_aa: CASSPQGLSTYEQYF
clone_size: many; j_call: TRBJ1-1; v_call: TRBV29-1; d_call: -; cdr3_nt: TGCAGCGTTAAGAACACTGAAGCTTTCTTT; cdr3_aa: CSVKNTEAFF
clone_size: -; j_call: TRBJ2-4; v_call: TRBV3-1; d_call: -; cdr3_nt: TGTGCCAGCAGCCCGGGCAGCCTAGCCAAAAACATTCAGTACTTC; cdr3_aa: CASSPGSLAKNIQYF
clone_size: few; j_call: TRBJ2-7; v_call: TRBV27; d_call: TRBD2; cdr3_nt: TGTGCCAGCAGAGGGAGCGGGGGGGTTCAGAAGTACTTC; cdr3_aa: CASRGSGGVQKYF
clone_size: -; j_call: TRBJ1-1; v_call: TRBV18; d_call: -; cdr3_nt: TGTGCCAGCTCACCTAGGGTCAGGGTTGACACTGAAGCTTTCTTT; cdr3_aa: CASSPRVRVDTEAFF
clone_size: many; j_call: TRBJ1-6; v_call: TRBV11-3; d_call: -; cdr3_nt: TGTGCCAGCAGCTTAGATGCGAATTCACCCCTCCACTTT; cdr3_aa: CASSLDANSPLHF
clone_size: many; j_call: TRBJ1-1; v_call: TRBV5-5; d_call: TRBD1; cdr3_nt: TGTGCCAGCAGCGTACAGGGGGACACTGAAGCTTTCTTT; cdr3_aa: CASSVQGDTEAFF
clone_size: few; j_call: TRBJ1-5; v_call: TRBV20-1; d_call: -; cdr3_nt: TGCAGTGCTGAAGGTGGGACGGTCTATAGCAATCAGCCCCAGCATTTT; cdr3_aa: CSAEGGTVYSNQPQHF
clone_size: many; j_call: TRBJ2-3; v_call: TRBV9; d_call: -; cdr3_nt: TGTGCCAGCAGATTCAACACAAAGCGGGTTTACACAGATACGCAGTATTTT; cdr3_aa: CASRFNTKRVYTDTQYF
clone_size: -; j_call: TRBJ2-5; v_call: TRBV5-1; d_call: TRBD1; cdr3_nt: TGCGCCAGCAGCGTAACCTCAGGGGGCACGGGTGAGACCCAGTACTTC; cdr3_aa: CASSVTSGGTGETQYF
clone_size: few; j_call: TRBJ2-3; v_call: TRBV4-1; d_call: -; cdr3_nt: TGCGCCAGCAGCCAAGACTCCCCAAGGAACACAGATACGCAGTATTTT; cdr3_aa: CASSQDSPRNTDTQYF
clone_size: -; j_call: TRBJ2-1; v_call: TRBV4-1; d_call: TRBD2; cdr3_nt: TGCGCCAGCAGCCAAGTATACCCCTTCGCGGGGGGGCAGAATGAGCAGTTCTTC; cdr3_aa: CASSQVYPFAGGQNEQFF
clone_size: many; j_call: TRBJ1-1; v_call: TRBV13; d_call: -; cdr3_nt: TGTGCCAGCAGCCTACTGGGGGGTTTGGCGAACACTGAAGCTTTCTTT; cdr3_aa: CASSLLGGLANTEAFF
clone_size: -; j_call: TRBJ2-5; v_call: TRBV29-1; d_call: -; cdr3_nt: TGCAGCGTGGACAATGGGGGCGCGTTGGAGACCCAGTACTTC; cdr3_aa: CSVDNGGALETQYF
clone_size: many; j_call: TRBJ2-3; v_call: TRBV12-3/TRBV12-4; d_call: TRBD1; cdr3_nt: TGTGCCAGCAGGATTGGGACAGGGATGGCGTATTATACGCAGTATTTT; cdr3_aa: CASRIGTGMAYYTQYF
clone_size: many; j_call: TRBJ1-2; v_call: TRBV18; d_call: -; cdr3_nt: TGTGCCAGCTCACCTCAGAATGGCTACACCTTC; cdr3_aa: CASSPQNGYTF
clone_size: -; j_call: TRBJ1-5; v_call: TRBV12-3/TRBV12-4; d_call: -; cdr3_nt: TGTGCCACCAAGACAGGACTCCAGCCCCAGCATTTT; cdr3_aa: CATKTGLQPQHF
clone_size: -; j_call: TRBJ1-5; v_call: TRBV7-2; d_call: -; cdr3_nt: TGTGCCAGCAGCACACCACCGGGACACATGCAACAGCCCCAGCATTTT; cdr3_aa: CASSTPPGHMQQPQHF
clone_size: few; j_call: TRBJ2-2; v_call: TRBV7-2; d_call: TRBD2; cdr3_nt: TGTGCCAGCAGCCAAGGACTAGCACTCACCGGGGAGCTGTTTTTT; cdr3_aa: CASSQGLALTGELFF
clone_size: many; j_call: TRBJ2-7; v_call: TRBV6-1; d_call: TRBD2; cdr3_nt: TGTGCCAGCAGTGAAGCGCGGACTAGCGAGCAGTACTTC; cdr3_aa: CASSEARTSEQYF
clone_size: few; j_call: TRBJ2-3; v_call: TRBV7-2; d_call: TRBD1; cdr3_nt: TGTGCCAGCAGCCTAGCCGGGACAGGGACCACAGATACGCAGTATTTT; cdr3_aa: CASSLAGTGTTDTQYF
clone_size: many; j_call: TRBJ1-5; v_call: TRBV7-6; d_call: -; cdr3_nt: TGTGCCAGCAGCTGGGCTCCGATGGGGAGGCAGCCCCAGCATTTT; cdr3_aa: CASSWAPMGRQPQHF
clone_size: -; j_call: TRBJ2-1; v_call: TRBV6-6; d_call: TRBD2; cdr3_nt: TGTGCCAGCAGCCTACGGCGGGGGGTCTCCTACAATGGGCAGTTCTTC; cdr3_aa: CASSLRRGVSYNGQFF
clone_size: few; j_call: TRBJ2-1; v_call: TRBV13; d_call: TRBD1; cdr3_nt: TGTGCCAGCAGCTCGCCGGGACAGGGAAGGAATGAGCAGTTCTTC; cdr3_aa: CASSSPGQGRNEQFF
clone_size: many; j_call: TRBJ1-2; v_call: TRBV20-1; d_call: TRBD1; cdr3_nt: TGCAGTGCTAGGTGGGACAGCCTATTCTATGGCTACACCTTC; cdr3_aa: CSARWDSLFYGYTF
clone_size: few; j_call: TRBJ1-1; v_call: TRBV5-1; d_call: -; cdr3_nt: TGCGCCAGCAGACGCCCCCCCGACACTGAAGCTTTCTTT; cdr3_aa: CASRRPPDTEAFF
clone_size: -; j_call: TRBJ1-1; v_call: TRBV10-3; d_call: TRBD1; cdr3_nt: TGTGCCATCAGAGCCGGGACAGCGAACACTGAAGCTTTCTTT; cdr3_aa: CAIRAGTANTEAFF
clone_size: few; j_call: TRBJ2-5; v_call: TRBV6-2/TRBV6-3; d_call: -; cdr3_nt: TGTGCCAGCAGTTACTCGAGTACTAGTGGGACCCAGTACTTC; cdr3_aa: CASSYSSTSGTQYF
clone_size: many; j_call: TRBJ2-7; v_call: TRBV7-2; d_call: TRBD2; cdr3_nt: TGTGCCAGCAGCCAACTAGCGGGTGTTTACGAGCAGTACTTC; cdr3_aa: CASSQLAGVYEQYF
clone_size: many; j_call: TRBJ1-1; v_call: TRBV29-1; d_call: -; cdr3_nt: TGCAGCGTTGATCCAGGGCGAAGGGGGGCTTTCTTT; cdr3_aa: CSVDPGRRGAFF
clone_size: few; j_call: TRBJ2-3; v_call: TRBV3-1; d_call: TRBD2; cdr3_nt: TGTGCCAGCAGCCAAGGAAAAAGCGGGGAACCAGATACGCAGTATTTT; cdr3_aa: CASSQGKSGEPDTQYF
clone_size: -; j_call: TRBJ2-3; v_call: TRBV4-1; d_call: TRBD2; cdr3_nt: TGCGCCAGCAGCCAACCTGGAGAACTAGCGGGGGGGCCAGATACGCAGTATTTT; cdr3_aa: CASSQPGELAGGPDTQYF
clone_size: few; j_call: TRBJ1-6; v_call: TRBV28; d_call: TRBD1; cdr3_nt: TGTGCCAGCACCACCGGGACAGGGGATAATTCACCCCTCCACTTT; cdr3_aa: CASTTGTGDNSPLHF
clone_size: once; j_call: TRBJ2-3; v_call: TRBV5-4; d_call: TRBD1; cdr3_nt: TGTGCCAGCAACACCTACACAGGGGGCACGCAGTATTTT; cdr3_aa: CASNTYTGGTQYF
clone_size: few; j_call: TRBJ2-2; v_call: TRBV5-1; d_call: TRBD1; cdr3_nt: TGCGCCAGCAGCCCATGGGACAGGGGATCGGTCGGGGAGCTGTTTTTT; cdr3_aa: CASSPWDRGSVGELFF
clone_size: -; j_call: TRBJ2-7; v_call: TRBV2; d_call: -; cdr3_nt: TGTGCCAGCAGCCCACAGGGCACCTACGAGCAGTACTTC; cdr3_aa: CASSPQGTYEQYF
clone_size: -; j_call: TRBJ1-3; v_call: TRBV20-1; d_call: -; cdr3_nt: TGCAGTGCTAGAGATGGGGGACCATCTGGAAACACCATATATTTT; cdr3_aa: CSARDGGPSGNTIYF
clone_size: few; j_call: TRBJ2-1; v_call: TRBV6-2/TRBV6-3; d_call: TRBD2; cdr3_nt: TGTGCCAGCATTAACGGAGCGGGGGGTAAGAATGAGCAGTTCTTC; cdr3_aa: CASINGAGGKNEQFF
clone_size: many; j_call: TRBJ1-1; v_call: TRBV9; d_call: TRBD1; cdr3_nt: TGTGCCAGCAGCGTAGGAGGGGGCGAGAACACTGAAGCTTTCTTT; cdr3_aa: CASSVGGGENTEAFF
clone_size: many; j_call: TRBJ2-7; v_call: TRBV6-5; d_call: -; cdr3_nt: TGTGCCAGCAGAATCAGGGGGGGAGGCTACGAGCAGTACTTC; cdr3_aa: CASRIRGGGYEQYF
clone_size: many; j_call: TRBJ1-4; v_call: TRBV13; d_call: TRBD1; cdr3_nt: TGTGCCAGCCTTTACAGGGGGGCTAATGAAAAACTGTTTTTT; cdr3_aa: CASLYRGANEKLFF
clone_size: -; j_call: TRBJ1-5; v_call: TRBV5-1; d_call: -; cdr3_nt: TGCGCCAGCAGCTTGGATGGGGCGTTCAATCAGCCCCAGCATTTT; cdr3_aa: CASSLDGAFNQPQHF
clone_size: once; j_call: TRBJ2-2; v_call: TRBV7-9; d_call: -; cdr3_nt: TGTGCCAGCAGCTTAGTCGCTGACACCGGGGAGCTGTTTTTT; cdr3_aa: CASSLVADTGELFF
clone_size: many; j_call: TRBJ1-5; v_call: TRBV20-1; d_call: TRBD1; cdr3_nt: TGCAGTGCTCGACGACAGGGTGAACAGCCCCAGCATTTT; cdr3_aa: CSARRQGEQPQHF
clone_size: few; j_call: TRBJ1-2; v_call: TRBV20-1; d_call: -; cdr3_nt: TGCAGTGCTTCCGGTGGGAATAACTATGGCTACACCTTC; cdr3_aa: CSASGGNNYGYTF
clone_size: many; j_call: TRBJ1-6; v_call: TRBV5-1; d_call: -; cdr3_nt: TGCGCCAGCAGCTTGGAGGGGTCACAAGTCCCCACCCTCCACTTT; cdr3_aa: CASSLEGSQVPTLHF
clone_size: many; j_call: TRBJ1-6; v_call: TRBV10-3; d_call: -; cdr3_nt: TGTGCCACCCAAGGTGGCACAGGGAATTCACCCCTCCACTTT; cdr3_aa: CATQGGTGNSPLHF
clone_size: few; j_call: TRBJ2-1; v_call: TRBV4-2; d_call: TRBD2; cdr3_nt: TGTGCCAGCAGCCAAGTGGTACAGGGCGGGACTAGAGACTACAATGAGCAGTTCTTC; cdr3_aa: CASSQVVQGGTRDYNEQFF
clone_size: -; j_call: TRBJ2-1; v_call: TRBV7-2; d_call: TRBD2; cdr3_nt: TGTGCCAGCAGCTTAGTGCCTTTTGCGGGGGGGTACAATGAGCAGTTCTTC; cdr3_aa: CASSLVPFAGGYNEQFF
clone_size: many; j_call: TRBJ1-2; v_call: TRBV6-5; d_call: -; cdr3_nt: TGTGCCAGCAGTTACTCGAAGGGAGGCAACCTCAATGGCTACACCTTC; cdr3_aa: CASSYSKGGNLNGYTF